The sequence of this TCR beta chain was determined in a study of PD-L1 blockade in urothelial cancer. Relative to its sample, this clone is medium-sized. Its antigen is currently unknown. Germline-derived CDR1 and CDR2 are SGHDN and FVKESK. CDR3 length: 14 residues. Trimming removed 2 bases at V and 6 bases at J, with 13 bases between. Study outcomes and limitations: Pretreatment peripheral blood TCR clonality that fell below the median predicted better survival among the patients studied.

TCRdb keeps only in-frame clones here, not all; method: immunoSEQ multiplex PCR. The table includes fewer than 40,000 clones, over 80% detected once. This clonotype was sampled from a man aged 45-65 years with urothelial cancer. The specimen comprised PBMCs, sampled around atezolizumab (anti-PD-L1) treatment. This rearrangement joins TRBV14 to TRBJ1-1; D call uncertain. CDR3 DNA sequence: TGTGCCAGCAGCCAAATGAGGGTTGGCGCTGAAGCTTTCTTT. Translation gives CASSQMRVGAEAFF.